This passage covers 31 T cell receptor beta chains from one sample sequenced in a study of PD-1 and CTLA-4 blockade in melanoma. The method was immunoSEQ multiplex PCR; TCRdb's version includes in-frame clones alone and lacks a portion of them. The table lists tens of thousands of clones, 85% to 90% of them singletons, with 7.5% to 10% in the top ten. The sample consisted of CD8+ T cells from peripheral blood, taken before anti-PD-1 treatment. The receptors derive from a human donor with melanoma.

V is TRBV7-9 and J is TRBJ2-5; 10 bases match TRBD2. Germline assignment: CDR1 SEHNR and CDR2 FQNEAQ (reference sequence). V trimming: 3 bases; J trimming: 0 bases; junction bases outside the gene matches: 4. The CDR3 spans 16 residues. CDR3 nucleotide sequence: TGTGCCAGCAGCTTGGAGACTAGCGGGTACCAAGAGACCCAGTACTTC. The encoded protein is CASSLETSGYQETQYF.

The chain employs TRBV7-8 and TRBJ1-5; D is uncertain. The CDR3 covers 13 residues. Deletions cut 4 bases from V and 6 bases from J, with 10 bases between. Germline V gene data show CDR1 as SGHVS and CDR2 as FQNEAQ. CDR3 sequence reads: CASSSPGAQPQHF. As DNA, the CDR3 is TGTGCCAGCAGCTCCCCCGGCGCTCAGCCCCAGCATTTT.

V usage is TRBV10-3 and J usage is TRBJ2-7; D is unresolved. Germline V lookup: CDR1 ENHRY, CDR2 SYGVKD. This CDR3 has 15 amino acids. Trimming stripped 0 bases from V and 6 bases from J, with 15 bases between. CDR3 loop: CAISESADPKGEQYF. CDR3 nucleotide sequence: TGTGCCATCAGTGAGTCGGCGGACCCGAAAGGCGAGCAGTACTTC.

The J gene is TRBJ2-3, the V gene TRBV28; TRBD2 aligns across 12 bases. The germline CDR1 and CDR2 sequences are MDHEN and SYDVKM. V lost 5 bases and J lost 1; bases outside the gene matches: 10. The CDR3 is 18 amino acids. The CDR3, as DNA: TGTGCCAGCAGTATTATACGACTAGCGGGAGAGGGCACAGATACGCAGTATTTT. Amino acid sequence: CASSIIRLAGEGTDTQYF.

The DNA for the CDR3 is TGTGCCTGGAACGAGGGAATTGGGGGCTACACCTTC. It codes for CAWNEGIGGYTF. The chain carries TRBV30 and TRBJ1-2; no clear D. The CDR3 sequence is 12 residues long. The V gene lost 4 bases and the J gene lost 8 bases, with 14 bases spanning the gap. The V gene's germline CDR1 is GTSNPN and CDR2 SVGIG (reference sequence).

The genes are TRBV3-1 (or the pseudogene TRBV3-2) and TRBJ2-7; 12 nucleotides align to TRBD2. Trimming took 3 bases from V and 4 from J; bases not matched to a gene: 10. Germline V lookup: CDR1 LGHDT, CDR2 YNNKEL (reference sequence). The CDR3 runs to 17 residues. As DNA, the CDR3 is TGTGCCAGCAGCCAGAGGCGACTAGCGGGAGAAGGGTACGAGCAGTACTTC. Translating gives CASSQRRLAGEGYEQYF.

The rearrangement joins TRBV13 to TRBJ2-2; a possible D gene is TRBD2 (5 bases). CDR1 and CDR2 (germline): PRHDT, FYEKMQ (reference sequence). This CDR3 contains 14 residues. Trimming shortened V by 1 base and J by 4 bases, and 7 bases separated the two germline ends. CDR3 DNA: TGTGCCAGCAGCTTAGAGGCGGGCACCGGGGAGCTGTTTTTT. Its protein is CASSLEAGTGELFF.

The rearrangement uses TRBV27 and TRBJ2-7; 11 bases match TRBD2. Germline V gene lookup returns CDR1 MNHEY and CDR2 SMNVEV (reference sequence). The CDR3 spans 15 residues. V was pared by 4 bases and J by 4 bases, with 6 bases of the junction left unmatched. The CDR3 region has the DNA TGTGCCAGCAGTTCCCAGACTAGCGGGATTTACGAGCAGTACTTC. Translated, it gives CASSSQTSGIYEQYF.

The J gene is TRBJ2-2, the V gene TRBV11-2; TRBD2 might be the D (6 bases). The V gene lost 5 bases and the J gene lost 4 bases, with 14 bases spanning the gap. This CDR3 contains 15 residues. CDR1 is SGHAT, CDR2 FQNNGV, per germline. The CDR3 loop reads CASSPIEEGTGELFF. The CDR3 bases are TGTGCCAGCAGCCCTATTGAGGAGGGCACCGGGGAGCTGTTTTTT.

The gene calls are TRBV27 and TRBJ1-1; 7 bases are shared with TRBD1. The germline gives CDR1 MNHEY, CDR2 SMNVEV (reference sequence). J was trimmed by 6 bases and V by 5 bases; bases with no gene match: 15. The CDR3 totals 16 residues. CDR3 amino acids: CASSPRHFDREPEAFF. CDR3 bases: TGTGCCAGCAGTCCGCGTCACTTCGACAGGGAACCTGAAGCTTTCTTT.

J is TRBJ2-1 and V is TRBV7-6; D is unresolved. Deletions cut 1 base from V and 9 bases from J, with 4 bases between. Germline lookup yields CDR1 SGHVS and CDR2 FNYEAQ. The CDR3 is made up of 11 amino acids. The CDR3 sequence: CASSLDSEQFF. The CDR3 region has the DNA TGTGCCAGCAGCTTAGACAGTGAGCAGTTCTTC.

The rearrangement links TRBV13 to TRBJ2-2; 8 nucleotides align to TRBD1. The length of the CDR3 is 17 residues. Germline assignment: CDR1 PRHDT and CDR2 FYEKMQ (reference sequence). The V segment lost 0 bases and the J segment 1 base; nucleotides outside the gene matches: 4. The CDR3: CASSLGDRALNTGELFF. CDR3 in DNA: TGTGCCAGCAGCTTAGGGGACAGGGCTCTGAACACCGGGGAGCTGTTTTTT.

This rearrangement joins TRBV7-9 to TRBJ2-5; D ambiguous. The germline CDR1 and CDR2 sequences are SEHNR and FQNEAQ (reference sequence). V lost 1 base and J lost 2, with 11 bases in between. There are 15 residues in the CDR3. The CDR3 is CASSLEWAQQETQYF. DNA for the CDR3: TGTGCCAGCAGCTTAGAATGGGCACAGCAAGAGACCCAGTACTTC.

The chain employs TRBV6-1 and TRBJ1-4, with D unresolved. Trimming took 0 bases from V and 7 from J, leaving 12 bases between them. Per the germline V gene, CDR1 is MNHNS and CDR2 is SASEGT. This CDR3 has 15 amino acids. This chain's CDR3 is CASSEAWVGSEKLFF. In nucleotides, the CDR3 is TGTGCCAGCAGTGAAGCTTGGGTCGGGAGTGAAAAACTGTTTTTT.

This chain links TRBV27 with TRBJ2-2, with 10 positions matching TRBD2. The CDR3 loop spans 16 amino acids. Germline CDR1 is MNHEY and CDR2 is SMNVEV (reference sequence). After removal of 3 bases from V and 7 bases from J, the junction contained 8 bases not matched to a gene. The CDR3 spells CASSFILAGVYGELFF. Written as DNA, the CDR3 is TGTGCCAGCAGTTTCATCCTAGCGGGAGTTTACGGGGAGCTGTTTTTT.

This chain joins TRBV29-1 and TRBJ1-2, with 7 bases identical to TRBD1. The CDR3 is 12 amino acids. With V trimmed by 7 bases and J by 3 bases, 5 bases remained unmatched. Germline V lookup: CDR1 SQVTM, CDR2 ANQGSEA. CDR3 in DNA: TGCAGCGCCTTAACAGGGGACTATGGCTACACCTTC. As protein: CSALTGDYGYTF.

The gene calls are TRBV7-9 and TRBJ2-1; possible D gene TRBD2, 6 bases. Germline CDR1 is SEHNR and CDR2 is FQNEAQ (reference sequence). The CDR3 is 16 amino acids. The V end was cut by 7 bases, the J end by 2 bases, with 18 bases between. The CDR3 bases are TGTGCCAGCATCATTACAACGGGGGAGCCCTACAATGAGCAGTTCTTC. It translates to CASIITTGEPYNEQFF. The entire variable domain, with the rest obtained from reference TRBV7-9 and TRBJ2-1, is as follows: DTGVSQNPRHKITKRGQNVTFRCDPISEHNRLYWYRQTLGQGPEFLTYFQNEAQLEKSRLLSDRFSAERPKGSFSTLEIQRTEQGDSAMYLCASIITTGEPYNEQFFGPGTRLTVL.

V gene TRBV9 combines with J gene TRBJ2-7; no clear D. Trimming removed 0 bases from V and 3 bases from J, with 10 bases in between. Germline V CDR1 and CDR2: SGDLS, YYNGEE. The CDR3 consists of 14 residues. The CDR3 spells CASSVGGEDYEQYF. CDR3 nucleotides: TGTGCCAGCAGCGTAGGGGGTGAGGACTACGAGCAGTACTTC.

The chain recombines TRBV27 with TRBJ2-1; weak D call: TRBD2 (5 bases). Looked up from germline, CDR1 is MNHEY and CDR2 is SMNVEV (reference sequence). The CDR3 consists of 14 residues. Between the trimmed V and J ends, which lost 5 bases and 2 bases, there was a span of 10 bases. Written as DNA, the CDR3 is TGTGCCAGCAGTACTAGTTCGCCCTACAATGAGCAGTTCTTC. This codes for CASSTSSPYNEQFF.

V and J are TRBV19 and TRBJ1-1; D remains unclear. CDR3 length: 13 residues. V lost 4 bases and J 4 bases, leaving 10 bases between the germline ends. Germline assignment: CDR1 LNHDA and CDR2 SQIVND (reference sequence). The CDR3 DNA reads TGTGCCAGTAGTAGTGGGATGGGCACTGAAGCTTTCTTT. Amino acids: CASSSGMGTEAFF.

CDR3 nucleotides: TGTGCCAGCAGCTGGGGGAGCGGGGAGGATAATGAAAAACTGTTTTTT. The encoded protein is CASSWGSGEDNEKLFF. This rearrangement joins TRBV11-2 to TRBJ1-4; possible D gene TRBD1, 5 bases. Germline V gene sequence: CDR1 SGHAT, CDR2 FQNNGV. CDR3 length: 16 residues. V lost 4 bases and J lost 4, with 16 bases in between.

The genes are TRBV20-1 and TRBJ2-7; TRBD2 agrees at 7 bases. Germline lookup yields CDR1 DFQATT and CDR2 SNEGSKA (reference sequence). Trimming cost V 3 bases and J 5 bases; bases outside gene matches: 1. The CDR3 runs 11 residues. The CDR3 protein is CSASGGNEQYF. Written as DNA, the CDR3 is TGCAGTGCTAGCGGGGGGAACGAGCAGTACTTC.

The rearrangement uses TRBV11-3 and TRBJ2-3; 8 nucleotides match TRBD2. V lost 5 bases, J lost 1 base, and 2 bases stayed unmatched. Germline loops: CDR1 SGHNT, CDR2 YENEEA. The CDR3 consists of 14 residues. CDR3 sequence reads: CASSPGGGTDTQYF. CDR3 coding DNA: TGTGCCAGCAGCCCGGGAGGGGGCACAGATACGCAGTATTTT.

This chain's CDR3 is CASSLFISNQPQHF. The CDR3 DNA is TGTGCCAGCAGCTTATTCATTAGCAATCAGCCCCAGCATTTT. The chain joins TRBV5-8 to TRBJ1-5; D is unclear. V was trimmed by 2 bases and J by 0 bases, leaving 6 bases between them. CDR3 length: 14 amino acids. In germline, CDR1 is SGHTS, CDR2 YDEGEE.

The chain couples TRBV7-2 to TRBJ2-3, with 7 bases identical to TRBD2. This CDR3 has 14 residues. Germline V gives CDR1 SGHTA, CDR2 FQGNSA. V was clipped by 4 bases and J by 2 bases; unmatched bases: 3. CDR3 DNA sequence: TGTGCCAGCAGCTCACTAGCGAACACAGATACGCAGTATTTT. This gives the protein CASSSLANTDTQYF.

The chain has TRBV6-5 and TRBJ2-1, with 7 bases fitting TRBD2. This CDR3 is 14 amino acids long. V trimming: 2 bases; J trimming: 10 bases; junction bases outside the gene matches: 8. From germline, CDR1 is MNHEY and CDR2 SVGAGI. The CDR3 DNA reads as TGTGCCAGCAGTTACGCGAGACTAGCAGCCGAGCAGTTCTTC. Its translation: CASSYARLAAEQFF.

CDR3 protein: CASNRAGDTNQPQHF. The CDR3 nucleotides read TGTGCCAGCAACAGGGCAGGGGACACCAATCAGCCCCAGCATTTT. This sequence joins TRBV6-5 and TRBJ1-5, with a possible D match to TRBD1 (6 bases). CDR1 and CDR2 (germline): MNHEY, SVGAGI. Between the trimmed V and J ends, which lost 7 bases and 3 bases, there was a span of 16 bases. The CDR3 consists of 15 residues.

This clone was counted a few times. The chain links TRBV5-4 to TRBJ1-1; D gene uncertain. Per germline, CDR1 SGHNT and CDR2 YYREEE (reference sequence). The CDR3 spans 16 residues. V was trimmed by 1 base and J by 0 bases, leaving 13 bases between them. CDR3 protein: CASSLPGWGVNTEAFF. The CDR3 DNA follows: TGTGCCAGCAGCTTGCCAGGCTGGGGAGTGAACACTGAAGCTTTCTTT.

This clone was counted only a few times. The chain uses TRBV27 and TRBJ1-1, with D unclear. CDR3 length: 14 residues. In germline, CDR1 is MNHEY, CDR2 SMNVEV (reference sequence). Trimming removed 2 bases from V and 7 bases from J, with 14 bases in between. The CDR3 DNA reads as TGTGCCAGCAGTTTAAGGGCACGGATGCTTGAAGCTTTCTTT. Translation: CASSLRARMLEAFF.

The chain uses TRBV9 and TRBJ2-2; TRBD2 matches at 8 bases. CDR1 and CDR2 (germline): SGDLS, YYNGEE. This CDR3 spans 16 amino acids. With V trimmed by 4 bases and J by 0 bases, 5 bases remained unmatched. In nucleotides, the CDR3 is TGTGCCAGCAGCTCCCCGGGGGGGACGAACACCGGGGAGCTGTTTTTT. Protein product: CASSSPGGTNTGELFF.

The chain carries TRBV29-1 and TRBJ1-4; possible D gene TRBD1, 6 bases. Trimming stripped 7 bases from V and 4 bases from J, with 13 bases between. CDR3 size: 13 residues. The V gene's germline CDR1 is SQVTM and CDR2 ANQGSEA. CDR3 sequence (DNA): TGCAGCGCCGTGGGGGCGATTAATGAAAAACTGTTTTTT. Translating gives CSAVGAINEKLFF.